At least ten counts were recorded for the clone carrying this T cell receptor beta chain. These data are taken from a study of T cells in Graves' hyperthyroidism and ophthalmopathy. TCR beta CDR3 regions were amplified from RNA transcripts. Using the HTBI primer set, a first-round RT-PCR was run on the TCR CDR3. TCRdb called the multiplex PCR reads again in MiXCR, with one record for every CDR3 protein. The table records hundreds of thousands of distinct CDR3 sequences, 14% of them present only once. Sequences were obtained from blood. This TCR was recovered from a woman younger than 45 with Graves' hyperthyroidism that later progressed to Graves' ophthalmopathy.

This CDR3 reads CSASGLAGAGELFF. In DNA, the CDR3 is TGCAGTGCCTCGGGACTAGCGGGGGCCGGGGAGCTGTTTTTT. The chain is built from TRBV20-1 and TRBJ2-2; 14 positions agree with TRBD2. In germline, CDR1 is DFQATT, CDR2 SNEGSKA (reference sequence). The CDR3 is made up of 14 amino acids. The V and J ends lost 6 bases and 6 bases, in that order; junction bases with no gene match: 3.